This T cell receptor beta chain originates from a study of shared clonotypes between healthy human individuals. Study overall: Every donor yielded three CD4 naive, three CD4 memory, two CD8 naive and one CD8 memory plate.

Regarding the study as a whole: Sharing of clonotypes among donors was expected to vary with sequencing depth. Relative to their counterparts shared across all four donors, non-shared clonotypes exhibited diminished generation probabilities.

Trimming shortened V by 4 bases and J by 0 bases, and 4 bases separated the two germline ends. Germline V gene lookup returns CDR1 MNHEY and CDR2 SMNVEV (reference sequence). The CDR3 contains 13 residues. Of note for this clone: No antigen is known for it. The sample has other DNA sequences that encode this CDR3 too.

The protocol was immunoSEQ multiplex PCR, while the TCRdb copy is restricted to in-frame clones and leaves out a portion. The sample contains about 2.1 million clones, 85% to 95% of which appear only once. Naive CD8 cells lacked CD45RO, underwent positive selection for CCR7 and left out terminally differentiated effector memory CD45RA+ cells. J is TRBJ2-1 and V is TRBV27; no firm D call. Sequencing was done on a sample of naive CD8+ T cells from PBMCs. This clonotype was obtained from a man between 18 and 29 years old in good health. Some clones in this sample may be carry-over from other donors' samples. The CDR3 DNA follows: TGTGCCAGCAGTTCCCGCTCCTACAATGAGCAGTTCTTC. This translates into CASSSRSYNEQFF.